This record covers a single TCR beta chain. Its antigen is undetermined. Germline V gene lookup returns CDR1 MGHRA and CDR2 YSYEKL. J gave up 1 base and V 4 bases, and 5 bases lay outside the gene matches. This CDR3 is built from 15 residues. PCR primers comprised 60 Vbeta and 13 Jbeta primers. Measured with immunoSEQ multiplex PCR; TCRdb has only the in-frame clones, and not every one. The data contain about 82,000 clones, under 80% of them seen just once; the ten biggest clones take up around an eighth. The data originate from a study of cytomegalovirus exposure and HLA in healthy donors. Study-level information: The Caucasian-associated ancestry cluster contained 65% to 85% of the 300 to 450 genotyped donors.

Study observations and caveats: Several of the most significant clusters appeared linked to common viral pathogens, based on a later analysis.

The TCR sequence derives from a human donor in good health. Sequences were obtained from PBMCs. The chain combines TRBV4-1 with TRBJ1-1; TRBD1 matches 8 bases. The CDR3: CASSLSGQGNTEAFF. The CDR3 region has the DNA TGCGCCAGCAGCCTATCCGGACAGGGGAACACTGAAGCTTTCTTT.